This T cell receptor beta chain was recovered during a study of T cell responses to AZD1222 COVID-19 vaccine. The repertoire was sequenced with immunoSEQ multiplex PCR; TCRdb's copy has only in-frame clones and lacks some. The sample has about 140,000 clones; around four fifths are singletons. CDR1 SQVTM and CDR2 ANQGSEA come from the germline V gene. This CDR3 is built from 15 residues. Losses at the gene ends were 1 base for V and 4 bases for J; bases not matched to a gene: 10. V usage is TRBV29-1 and J usage is TRBJ2-7, with 7 nucleotides matching TRBD2. The sample in question was peripheral blood, obtained on day 0 of AZD1222 vaccination. The sequence was obtained from an adult in good health. The CDR3 sequence is CSVEGVLGGDYEQYF. The CDR3 nucleotides are TGCAGCGTTGAAGGGGTTCTTGGGGGGGATTACGAGCAGTACTTC.